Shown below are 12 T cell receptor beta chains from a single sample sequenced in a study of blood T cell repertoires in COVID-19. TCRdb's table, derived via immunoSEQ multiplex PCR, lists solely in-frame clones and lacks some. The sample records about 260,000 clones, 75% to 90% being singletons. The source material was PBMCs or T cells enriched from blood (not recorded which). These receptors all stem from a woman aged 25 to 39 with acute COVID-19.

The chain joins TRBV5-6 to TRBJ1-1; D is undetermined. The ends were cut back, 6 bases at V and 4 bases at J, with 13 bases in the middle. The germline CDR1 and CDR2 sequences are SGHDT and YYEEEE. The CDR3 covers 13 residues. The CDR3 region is CASNLGGSTEAFF. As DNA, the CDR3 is TGTGCCAGCAATTTAGGAGGGAGCACTGAAGCTTTCTTT.

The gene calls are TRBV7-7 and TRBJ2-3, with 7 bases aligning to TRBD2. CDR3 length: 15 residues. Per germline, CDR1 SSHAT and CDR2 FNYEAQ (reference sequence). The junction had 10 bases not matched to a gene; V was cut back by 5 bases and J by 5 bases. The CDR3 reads CASSRGDRRGDTQYF. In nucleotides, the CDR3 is TGTGCCAGCAGCCGGGGGGACCGACGGGGAGATACGCAGTATTTT.

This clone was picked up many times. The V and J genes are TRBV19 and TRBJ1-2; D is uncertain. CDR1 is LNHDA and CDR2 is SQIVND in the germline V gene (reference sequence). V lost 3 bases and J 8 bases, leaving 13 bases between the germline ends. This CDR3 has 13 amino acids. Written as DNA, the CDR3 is TGTGCCAGTAGTATTAGTCGGGTTGACGGCTACACCTTC. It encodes CASSISRVDGYTF.

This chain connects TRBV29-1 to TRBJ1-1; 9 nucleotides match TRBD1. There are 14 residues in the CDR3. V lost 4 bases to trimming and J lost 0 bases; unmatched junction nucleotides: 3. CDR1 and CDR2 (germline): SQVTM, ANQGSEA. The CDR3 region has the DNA TGCAGCGTTGCCGGGACAGGGATGAACACTGAAGCTTTCTTT. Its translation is CSVAGTGMNTEAFF.

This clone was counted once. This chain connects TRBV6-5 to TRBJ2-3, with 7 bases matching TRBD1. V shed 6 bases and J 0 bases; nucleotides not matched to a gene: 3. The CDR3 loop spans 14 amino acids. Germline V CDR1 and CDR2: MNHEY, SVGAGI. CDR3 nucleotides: TGTGCCAGCAGACCGGGACAGAGCACAGATACGCAGTATTTT. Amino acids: CASRPGQSTDTQYF.

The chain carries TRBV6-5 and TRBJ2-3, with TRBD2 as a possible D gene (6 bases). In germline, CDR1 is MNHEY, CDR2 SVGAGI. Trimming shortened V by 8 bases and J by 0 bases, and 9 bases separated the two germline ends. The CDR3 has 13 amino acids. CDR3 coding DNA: TGTGCCAGCCGGGAGCTTAGCACAGATACGCAGTATTTT. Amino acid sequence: CASRELSTDTQYF.

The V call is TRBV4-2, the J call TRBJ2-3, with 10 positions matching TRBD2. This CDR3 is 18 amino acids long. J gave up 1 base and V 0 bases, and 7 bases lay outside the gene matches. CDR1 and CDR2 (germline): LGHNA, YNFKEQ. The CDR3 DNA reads TGTGCCAGCAGCCAAGACATCTCAGCGGGAGGGGGCACAGATACGCAGTATTTT. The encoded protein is CASSQDISAGGGTDTQYF.

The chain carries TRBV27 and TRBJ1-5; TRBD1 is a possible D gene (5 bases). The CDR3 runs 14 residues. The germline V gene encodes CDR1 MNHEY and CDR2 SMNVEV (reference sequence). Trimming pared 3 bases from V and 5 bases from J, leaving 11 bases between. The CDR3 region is CASSLGGIYQPQHF. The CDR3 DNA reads TGTGCCAGCAGTTTGGGGGGGATCTATCAGCCCCAGCATTTT.

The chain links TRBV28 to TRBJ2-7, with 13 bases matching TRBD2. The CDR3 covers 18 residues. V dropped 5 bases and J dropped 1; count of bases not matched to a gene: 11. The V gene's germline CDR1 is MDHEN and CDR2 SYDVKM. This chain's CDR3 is CASSTGTSGKGLSYEQYF. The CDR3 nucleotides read TGTGCCAGCAGTACAGGGACTAGCGGGAAGGGACTTTCCTACGAGCAGTACTTC.

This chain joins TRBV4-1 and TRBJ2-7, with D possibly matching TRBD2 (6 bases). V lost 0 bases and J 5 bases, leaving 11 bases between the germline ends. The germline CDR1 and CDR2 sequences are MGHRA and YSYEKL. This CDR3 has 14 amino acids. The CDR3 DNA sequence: TGCGCCAGCAGCCAAGAATTCCCGGGGGACGAGCAGTACTTC. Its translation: CASSQEFPGDEQYF.

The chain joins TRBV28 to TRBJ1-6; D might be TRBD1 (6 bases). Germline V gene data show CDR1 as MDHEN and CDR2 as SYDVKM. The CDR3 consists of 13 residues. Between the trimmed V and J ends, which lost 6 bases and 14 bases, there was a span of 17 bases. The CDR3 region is CASRPRDTWTLHF. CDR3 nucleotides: TGTGCCAGCAGACCTAGGGACACTTGGACCCTCCACTTT.

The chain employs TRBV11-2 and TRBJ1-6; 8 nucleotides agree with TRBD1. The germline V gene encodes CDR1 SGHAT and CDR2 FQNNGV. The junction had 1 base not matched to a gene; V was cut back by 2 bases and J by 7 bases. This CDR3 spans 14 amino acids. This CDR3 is CASSLWTGNSPLHF. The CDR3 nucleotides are TGTGCCAGCAGCTTATGGACAGGGAATTCACCCCTCCACTTT. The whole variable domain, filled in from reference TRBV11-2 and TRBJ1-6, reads EAGVAQSPRYKIIEKRQSVAFWCNPISGHATLYWYQQILGQGPKLLIQFQNNGVVDDSQLPKDRFSAERLKGVDSTLKIQPAKLEDSAVYLCASSLWTGNSPLHFGNGTRLTVT.